This T cell receptor beta chain was retrieved from a study of patients and donors after allogeneic stem cell transplantation. One entry per CDR3 protein results from TCRdb running MiXCR on the RT-PCR reads. The table has 150,000 to 200,000 distinct CDR3 sequences, 41% seen once. This sequence originates from a human donor who was either an allogeneic HSCT recipient or a stem cell or donor lymphocyte infusion donor (not recorded which). It is not recorded whose cells these are; they may come from a transplant donor. Sequenced sample: blood, either unsorted or a sorted T cell fraction (not recorded which).

CDR3 protein: CASSLGQYTDTQYF. The CDR3, as DNA: TGTGCCAGCAGCTTGGGACAGTACACAGATACGCAGTATTTT. The genes are TRBV7-9 and TRBJ2-3; 7 nucleotides line up with TRBD1. Germline V gene data show CDR1 as SEHNR and CDR2 as FQNEAQ (reference sequence). V shed 3 bases and J 2 bases; nucleotides not matched to a gene: 2. This CDR3 region has 14 residues. Combining the CDR3 with reference TRBV7-9 and TRBJ2-3 gives the whole variable domain DTGVSQNPRHKITKRGQNVTFRCDPISEHNRLYWYRQTLGQGPEFLTYFQNEAQLEKSRLLSDRFSAERPKGSFSTLEIQRTEQGDSAMYLCASSLGQYTDTQYFGPGTRLTVL.